These 25 T cell receptor beta chains share one sample of origin, sequenced in a study of OX40 agonist ivuxolimab in advanced cancers. Clones were sequenced by immunoSEQ multiplex PCR, and TCRdb holds only the in-frame ones, with some missing. The repertoire holds roughly 33,000 clones, about 76% seen once, with around 18% in the top ten. The sequencing used CD4+ or CD8+ T cells sorted from blood, collected in a trial of the OX40 agonist ivuxolimab. Every receptor here comes from an adult with an advanced solid tumor such as melanoma, head and neck, liver or kidney cancer.

This clone is a singleton in its sample. This chain uses TRBV29-1 with TRBJ2-4; D is possibly TRBD1 (6 bases). The V and J ends lost 1 base and 0 bases respectively, with 10 bases between them. Germline assignment: CDR1 SQVTM and CDR2 ANQGSEA. CDR3 length: 15 amino acids. The CDR3 nucleotides read TGCAGCGTTGAAGGGACAGCTTTAGCCAAAAACATTCAGTACTTC. This sequence encodes CSVEGTALAKNIQYF.

The CDR3 DNA reads as TGTGCCAGTAGTACAGGAGTATTGCGACAGGGCGGTCAGCCCCAGCATTTT. It yields the protein CASSTGVLRQGGQPQHF. The chain carries TRBV19 and TRBJ1-5; 7 bases fit TRBD1. Germline trimming cut 4 bases from V and 6 bases from J; bases unmatched to any gene: 15. The CDR3 contains 17 residues. Germline V CDR1 and CDR2: LNHDA, SQIVND (reference sequence).

The chain has TRBV10-2 and TRBJ1-5; TRBD1 might be the D (6 bases). Trimming stripped 9 bases from V and 7 bases from J, with 16 bases between. This CDR3 contains 13 residues. The germline CDR1 and CDR2 sequences are WSHSY and SAAADI. This CDR3 reads CASLGQLGQPQHF. For the CDR3, the DNA is TGCGCCAGTTTAGGACAGTTGGGCCAGCCCCAGCATTTT.

The rearrangement joins TRBV20-1 to TRBJ1-4; D is unclear. The CDR3 is 11 amino acids. Germline V lookup: CDR1 DFQATT, CDR2 SNEGSKA (reference sequence). DNA of the CDR3: TGCAGGGCGGGCCTCAATGAAAAACTGTTTTTT. Its protein is CRAGLNEKLFF.

CDR3 residues: CASSSDGTGELFF. In DNA form, the CDR3 reads TGCGCCAGCAGCTCGGACGGAACCGGGGAGCTGTTTTTT. The chain employs TRBV5-1 and TRBJ2-2; D not certain. Germline V gene sequence: CDR1 SGHRS, CDR2 YFSETQ. The CDR3 has 13 amino acids. Trimming took off 3 bases at V and 5 bases at J, with 8 bases between the two ends.

This clone is termed medium-sized. This rearrangement joins TRBV18 to TRBJ2-1, with TRBD2 matching over 8 bases. The germline CDR1 and CDR2 sequences are KGHSH and LQKENI. This CDR3 contains 15 residues. The V segment lost 2 bases and the J segment 3 bases; nucleotides outside the gene matches: 3. CDR3 DNA: TGTGCCAGCTCACCAACGGGGGGGGGCTACAATGAGCAGTTCTTC. Translated, it gives CASSPTGGGYNEQFF.

The V gene is TRBV30, the J gene TRBJ1-1; no clear D. The CDR3 loop spans 12 amino acids. V dropped 0 bases and J dropped 11 bases, with 13 bases sitting between them. Germline-derived CDR1 and CDR2 are GTSNPN and SVGIG (reference sequence). CDR3 amino acids: CAWSVTASRAFF. CDR3 nucleotides: TGTGCCTGGAGTGTAACCGCTAGCAGGGCTTTCTTT.

The chain is built from TRBV18 and TRBJ2-2; 7 positions match TRBD1. Unmatched junction bases numbered 4, after V lost 1 base and J lost 5 bases. This CDR3 comprises 15 residues. The V gene's germline CDR1 is KGHSH and CDR2 LQKENI. In DNA, the CDR3 is TGTGCCAGCTCACCACAGGGGGCGATAACCGGGGAGCTGTTTTTT. Protein sequence: CASSPQGAITGELFF.

The V call is TRBV19, the J call TRBJ2-3; 11 bases agree with TRBD1. There are 14 residues in the CDR3. Germline CDR1 LNHDA, CDR2 SQIVND (reference sequence). Trimming at V came to 6 bases and at J to 3 bases, leaving 2 bases not matched to a gene. The DNA for the CDR3 is TGTGCCAGTAGGGACAGGGGGCGGACAGATACGCAGTATTTT. This sequence encodes CASRDRGRTDTQYF.

This clone came up once. V usage is TRBV5-1 and J usage is TRBJ1-3, with 7 bases matching TRBD1. This CDR3 has 17 amino acids. Germline trimming cut 0 bases from V and 0 bases from J; bases unmatched to any gene: 6. The V gene's germline CDR1 is SGHRS and CDR2 YFSETQ. The CDR3 DNA is TGCGCCAGCAGCTTGGAAGGGGGCTACAACTCTGGAAACACCATATATTTT. Translated: CASSLEGGYNSGNTIYF.

The rearrangement uses TRBV19 and TRBJ1-2; TRBD1 matches at 7 bases. Trimming cost V 6 bases and J 1 base; bases outside gene matches: 8. The CDR3 spans 15 residues. From germline, CDR1 is LNHDA and CDR2 SQIVND (reference sequence). DNA of the CDR3: TGTGCCAGTAGGGAGGGGGCGTATAGTAACTATGGCTACACCTTC. Translation: CASREGAYSNYGYTF.

This clone was observed a handful of times. This sequence joins TRBV6-5 and TRBJ1-6; 9 bases are a match to TRBD1. This CDR3 has 13 amino acids. After removal of 11 bases from V and 11 bases from J, the junction contained 10 bases not matched to a gene. Germline V gives CDR1 MNHEY, CDR2 SVGAGI. The CDR3 here is CAVSRDRDAPLHF. The CDR3 coding sequence is TGTGCCGTTTCCCGGGACAGGGACGCACCCCTCCACTTT.

The chain uses TRBV4-1 and TRBJ2-7, with D tentatively TRBD2 (6 bases). Germline CDR1 is MGHRA and CDR2 is YSYEKL. The CDR3 consists of 14 residues. V was pared by 0 bases and J by 5 bases, with 11 bases between. CDR3 residues: CASSQDQGGDEQYF. For the CDR3, the DNA is TGCGCCAGCAGCCAAGATCAGGGAGGAGACGAGCAGTACTTC.

This clone is classed as large. CDR3 protein: CAWGTDISYNEQFF. In DNA form, the CDR3 reads TGTGCCTGGGGGACAGATATCTCCTACAATGAGCAGTTCTTC. The chain has TRBV30 and TRBJ2-1, with TRBD1 matching 7 bases. Germline V CDR1 and CDR2: GTSNPN, SVGIG (reference sequence). This CDR3 comprises 14 residues. Trimming removed 5 bases from V and 0 bases from J; junction bases left unmatched: 4.

This clone was recorded once. V is TRBV5-6 and J is TRBJ1-1; TRBD1 aligns across 7 bases. V was clipped by 3 bases and J by 2 bases; unmatched bases: 7. Looked up from germline, CDR1 is SGHDT and CDR2 is YYEEEE. This CDR3 is 15 amino acids long. The CDR3 loop is CASSWMDRSNTEAFF. The CDR3 DNA follows: TGTGCCAGCAGCTGGATGGACAGGAGTAACACTGAAGCTTTCTTT. Based on the CDR3 plus reference TRBV5-6 and TRBJ1-1, the full variable domain is DAGVTQSPTHLIKTRGQQVTLRCSPKSGHDTVSWYQQALGQGPQFIFQYYEEEERQRGNFPDRFSGHQFPNYSSELNVNALLLGDSALYLCASSWMDRSNTEAFFGQGTRLTVV.

The rearrangement joins TRBV5-1 to TRBJ2-2; 7 positions match TRBD1. CDR3 size: 14 residues. The junction had 6 bases not matched to a gene; V was cut back by 5 bases and J by 5 bases. Germline V gene lookup returns CDR1 SGHRS and CDR2 YFSETQ. This chain's CDR3 is CASSSNRGTGELFF. DNA of the CDR3: TGCGCCAGCAGTTCGAACAGGGGAACCGGGGAGCTGTTTTTT.

V usage is TRBV7-9 and J usage is TRBJ2-5; unclear D gene. V was cut by 2 bases and J by 4 bases, with 8 bases left in between. This CDR3 has 13 amino acids. The V gene's germline CDR1 is SEHNR and CDR2 FQNEAQ (reference sequence). The CDR3 bases are TGTGCCAGCAGCTTATATGGAACAGAGACCCAGTACTTC. As protein: CASSLYGTETQYF. Combining the CDR3 with reference TRBV7-9 and TRBJ2-5 gives the whole variable domain DTGVSQNPRHKITKRGQNVTFRCDPISEHNRLYWYRQTLGQGPEFLTYFQNEAQLEKSRLLSDRFSAERPKGSFSTLEIQRTEQGDSAMYLCASSLYGTETQYFGPGTRLLVL.

This sequence joins TRBV2 and TRBJ1-4, with TRBD1 matching 11 bases. The germline gives CDR1 SNHLY, CDR2 FYNNEI. CDR3 length: 14 residues. V shed 5 bases, J shed 10 bases, and the junction held 6 bases outside the gene matches. CDR3: CASSLRDRGVKLFF. The CDR3 bases are TGTGCCAGCAGTCTCCGGGACAGGGGGGTAAAACTGTTTTTT.

This chain connects TRBV10-3 to TRBJ1-1; D might be TRBD1 (5 bases). Per the germline V gene, CDR1 is ENHRY and CDR2 is SYGVKD. The CDR3 loop spans 13 amino acids. The ends were cut back, 6 bases at V and 7 bases at J, with 15 bases in the middle. CDR3 sequence reads: CAISAYRDGEAFF. In DNA form, the CDR3 reads TGTGCCATCAGCGCATACCGGGACGGTGAAGCTTTCTTT.

The rearrangement joins TRBV7-7 to TRBJ1-1; D gene ambiguous. V was pared by 4 bases and J by 0 bases, with 6 bases between. Germline CDR1 reads SSHAT; CDR2 reads FNYEAQ (reference sequence). The CDR3 covers 13 residues. The CDR3 loop reads CASSSALNTEAFF. The CDR3 nucleotides read TGTGCCAGCAGCTCAGCCTTGAACACTGAAGCTTTCTTT.

The sample holds one count of this clone. The junction and the germline gene differ at one end; a read error may be behind it. CDR3 coding DNA: TGTGCCAGCTGTAGGGCAAATCGGCCCCAGCATTTT. It translates to CASCRANRPQHF. This chain joins TRBV28 and TRBJ1-5, with no clear D. Germline V gene lookup returns CDR1 MDHEN and CDR2 SYDVKM. The CDR3 is made up of 12 amino acids.

The gene calls are TRBV7-8 and TRBJ2-2; D may be TRBD1 (6 bases). Germline V gives CDR1 SGHVS, CDR2 FQNEAQ. The CDR3 sequence is 17 residues long. Trimming left V 0 bases short and J 2 bases short, with 13 bases between. The CDR3 protein is CASSLARNRVNTGELFF. The CDR3 coding sequence is TGTGCCAGCAGCTTAGCGAGGAACAGGGTTAACACCGGGGAGCTGTTTTTT.

CDR3 sequence: CASSLALIRKNTEAFF. In nucleotides, the CDR3 is TGTGCCAGCAGCTTAGCACTGATCAGGAAGAACACTGAAGCTTTCTTT. V and J are TRBV11-2 and TRBJ1-1; D uncertain. The V end was cut by 1 base, the J end by 1 base, with 13 bases between. Germline assignment: CDR1 SGHAT and CDR2 FQNNGV. The CDR3 covers 16 residues.

The V and J genes are TRBV19 and TRBJ2-5; possible D gene TRBD2, 6 bases. TRBJ2-7 matches the DNA end more closely, so the J call is doubtful. The CDR3 has 14 amino acids. Germline CDR1 reads LNHDA; CDR2 reads SQIVND (reference sequence). This chain's CDR3 is CASRKDGSSYEQYF. The DNA for the CDR3 is TGTGCCAGTAGGAAGGACGGGAGCTCCTACGAGCAGTACTTC.

The chain employs TRBV6-5 and TRBJ1-3; weak D call: TRBD1 (5 bases). The germline CDR1 and CDR2 sequences are MNHEY and SVGAGI. The CDR3 contains 13 residues. Trimming stripped 10 bases from V and 3 bases from J, with 13 bases between. CDR3 amino acids: CATGQNNGNTIYF. The CDR3 DNA follows: TGTGCCACCGGACAAAACAATGGAAACACCATATATTTT.